This entry describes one T cell receptor (beta chain). A multiplex PCR was run with 60 Vbeta primers and 13 Jbeta primers. Profiling relied on immunoSEQ multiplex PCR, and the TCRdb table lists in-frame clones only, not all of them. The table lists some 140,000 clones, 65% to 80% of them singletons. The sample belongs to a study of cytomegalovirus exposure and HLA in healthy donors. The sequencing sample was made of PBMCs. The sequence came from a woman in her 50s in good health and CMV-seropositive.

The CDR3 bases are TGTGCCAGCAGTCCCCGGTTACAGAGCAATCAGCCCCAGCATTTT. Translated, it gives CASSPRLQSNQPQHF. The chain recombines TRBV27 with TRBJ1-5, with unresolved D. This CDR3 is 15 amino acids long. Trimming took 5 bases from V and 1 from J, leaving 12 bases between them. The germline CDR1 and CDR2 sequences are MNHEY and SMNVEV (reference sequence).